The clone carrying this TCR beta chain has a handful of counts. Its matching antigen is unknown. Looked up from germline, CDR1 is LGHNA and CDR2 is YSLEER. Trimming left V 4 bases short and J 0 bases short, with 13 bases between. CDR3 length equals 15 residues. At least 6 million PBMCs were isolated per sample. A second PCR of 7 to 11 cycles used a sample-barcoded 5' primer and a J-beta primer mix. Researchers report that a template-switch adaptor with 12 random nucleotides tagged each cDNA molecule. TCRdb analysed the 5' RACE reads with MiXCR anew, one entry per CDR3 protein. The profile shows hundreds of thousands of distinct CDR3 sequences, more than 45% of them singletons. The data are from a study of blood T cells in healthy people across ages. Overall study findings and caveats: Age advanced and TCR beta diversity per million T cells fell, roughly linearly. Diversity was higher, and naive CD4+ cells more numerous, in long-lived donors than in aged donors.

The chain is built from TRBV4-3 and TRBJ2-7; D is uncertain. Material: blood. The TCR was taken from a man aged 30-40 years in good health. The CDR3 nucleotides are TGCGCCAGCAGCCCCACTCCGAGCTTCTCCTACGAGCAGTACTTC. Its translation: CASSPTPSFSYEQYF.